One sample yielded the 26 T cell receptor beta chains listed below, sequenced in a study of T cell responses to AZD1222 COVID-19 vaccine. Sequencing used immunoSEQ multiplex PCR; TCRdb keeps in-frame clones, though not all of them. The top ten hold 1.5% to 2.5% of the sample, which has 130,000 to 150,000 clones, under 95% seen once. The sequences come from peripheral blood, collected 28 days after the second AZD1222 dose. The source is an adult who received the AZD1222 COVID-19 vaccine.

V is TRBV11-3 and J is TRBJ2-5; TRBD1 is a possible D gene (5 bases). Germline CDR1 and CDR2: SGHNT and YENEEA. The length of the CDR3 is 15 residues. Deletions cut 1 base from V and 4 bases from J, with 13 bases between. CDR3 amino acids: CASSLGQGGGETQYF. CDR3 sequence (DNA): TGTGCCAGCAGCTTAGGCCAGGGCGGCGGAGAGACCCAGTACTTC.

The V call is TRBV4-2, the J call TRBJ1-4; D remains unclear. CDR3 length: 16 amino acids. Looked up from germline, CDR1 is LGHNA and CDR2 is YNFKEQ. V lost 0 bases to trimming and J lost 4 bases, with 12 bases between them. The CDR3, as DNA: TGTGCCAGCAGCCAAGAGGGAGGCCTGATTAATGAAAAACTGTTTTTT. This translates into CASSQEGGLINEKLFF.

This rearrangement joins TRBV7-2 to TRBJ2-1; D assignment may be TRBD1 or TRBD2 (5 bases each). Germline V gene data show CDR1 as SGHTA and CDR2 as FQGNSA. CDR3 size: 15 residues. Between the trimmed V and J ends, which lost 3 bases and 6 bases, there was a span of 15 bases. DNA of the CDR3: TGTGCCAGCAGCTTGAGTCCGGGACGTCCCAATGAGCAGTTCTTC. It specifies CASSLSPGRPNEQFF.

This chain links TRBV5-6 with TRBJ2-1; 9 bases agree with TRBD2. The germline gives CDR1 SGHDT, CDR2 YYEEEE. Trimming at V came to 4 bases and at J to 9 bases, leaving 14 bases not matched to a gene. The CDR3 has 16 residues. CDR3 region: CASSPSPSGEFGEQFF. The CDR3 region has the DNA TGTGCCAGCAGCCCCTCCCCTAGCGGGGAGTTTGGTGAGCAGTTCTTC.

The chain links TRBV7-2 to TRBJ2-1; D possibly corresponds to TRBD1 (6 bases). V shed 3 bases and J shed 10 bases, with 16 bases lying between them. Germline CDR1 and CDR2: SGHTA and FQGNSA. This CDR3 has 14 residues. As DNA, the CDR3 is TGTGCCAGCAGCTTGGGGCAGGGGATAGGGGAGCAGTTCTTC. This gives the protein CASSLGQGIGEQFF.

The chain carries TRBV11-2 and TRBJ1-1; D remains ambiguous. Trimming stripped 8 bases from V and 4 bases from J, with 17 bases between. CDR3 length equals 14 residues. Germline values: CDR1 SGHAT, CDR2 FQNNGV. The DNA of the CDR3 is TGTGCCAGCGTCCGGGCGGCCATTCCCACTGAAGCTTTCTTT. It yields the protein CASVRAAIPTEAFF.

This clone was detected only once. V usage is TRBV3-1 (or the pseudogene TRBV3-2) and J usage is TRBJ2-5; D is possibly TRBD2 (6 bases). Trimming stripped 4 bases from V and 7 bases from J, with 19 bases between. The CDR3 length is 15 residues. Germline V CDR1 and CDR2: LGHDT, YNNKEL (reference sequence). CDR3 DNA sequence: TGTGCCAGCAGCCGCTCCACGCAGGTCGGGGGGACCCAGTACTTC. This gives the protein CASSRSTQVGGTQYF.

The gene calls are TRBV6-5 and TRBJ2-7; perhaps TRBD2 as D (5 bases). CDR1 is MNHEY and CDR2 is SVGAGI in the germline V gene. V dropped 6 bases and J dropped 4 bases, with 10 bases sitting between them. This CDR3 has 12 amino acids. The chain's CDR3 is CASSAGGYEQYF. CDR3 DNA sequence: TGTGCCAGCAGCGCGGGTGGGTACGAGCAGTACTTC.

The V call is TRBV7-9, the J call TRBJ1-1; D might be TRBD1 (5 bases). CDR1 and CDR2 from the germline V gene are SEHNR and FQNEAQ (reference sequence). CDR3 length equals 14 residues. The germline V and J ends were trimmed by 0 bases and 1 base, with 6 bases remaining between them. The CDR3, as DNA: TGTGCCAGCAGCTTAGCACAGGAGAACACTGAAGCTTTCTTT. Translation: CASSLAQENTEAFF.

Turning to this clone: The junction shows a germline mismatch at one end, possibly a read error. The chain is built from TRBV4-1 and TRBJ1-1; 9 bases line up with TRBD1. Germline-derived CDR1 and CDR2 are MGHRA and YSYEKL. The CDR3 totals 17 residues. The DNA of the CDR3 is TGCGCCAGCAGCCCACAGGGGGCGTCGAGAAGGAACGCTGAAGCTTTCTTT. Residues: CASSPQGASRRNAEAFF.

The V call is TRBV21-1, the J call TRBJ1-6; the D call in the table, TRBD1, was not verified against the DNA. TRBV21-1 is reported as a pseudogene. The CDR3 is 15 residues long. CDR3 protein: CASSKGSRGSESLHF. CDR3 bases: TGTGCCAGCAGCAAAGGAAGCAGGGGATCGGAGTCCCTCCACTTT.

The J gene is TRBJ2-3, the V gene TRBV11-3, with 11 bases lining up with TRBD2. The CDR3 spans 17 residues. Germline assignment: CDR1 SGHNT and CDR2 YENEEA. V lost 1 base to trimming and J lost 1 base; unmatched junction nucleotides: 4. This CDR3 reads CASSLGAGLAGTDTQYF. CDR3 nucleotides: TGTGCCAGCAGCTTAGGTGCGGGACTAGCGGGCACAGATACGCAGTATTTT.

The chain links TRBV7-2 to TRBJ2-7, with 9 bases that match TRBD2. Trimming at V came to 2 bases and at J to 2 bases, leaving 7 bases not matched to a gene. The CDR3 loop spans 16 amino acids. Per the germline V gene, CDR1 is SGHTA and CDR2 is FQGNSA. The CDR3 DNA sequence: TGTGCCAGCAGCTTATGGGGTAGCGGGGGTACCTACGAGCAGTACTTC. Its protein is CASSLWGSGGTYEQYF.

This chain links TRBV19 with TRBJ1-2, with TRBD1 as a possible D gene (6 bases). The V and J ends lost 10 bases and 3 bases respectively, with 21 bases between them. Germline assignment: CDR1 LNHDA and CDR2 SQIVND (reference sequence). The CDR3 length is 15 residues. The CDR3 here is CATVDPGVNDYGYTF. As DNA, the CDR3 is TGTGCCACAGTGGACCCAGGGGTTAATGACTATGGCTACACCTTC.

This rearrangement joins TRBV29-1 to TRBJ2-3; D perhaps matches TRBD2 (7 bases). V lost 6 bases to trimming and J lost 5 bases, with 15 bases between them. The CDR3 has 13 amino acids. The V gene's germline CDR1 is SQVTM and CDR2 ANQGSEA. CDR3 sequence: CSVDSGTRDTQYF. The CDR3 coding sequence is TGCAGCGTGGACAGCGGGACCCGAGATACGCAGTATTTT.

The chain links TRBV7-2 to TRBJ2-1; TRBD2 matches at 8 bases. J lost 4 bases, V lost 5 bases, and 4 bases had no gene match. The CDR3 consists of 14 residues. Germline-derived CDR1 and CDR2 are SGHTA and FQGNSA. In DNA, the CDR3 is TGTGCCAGCAGCCAGCGGGAGTGGTACAATGAGCAGTTCTTC. Translating gives CASSQREWYNEQFF.

V usage is TRBV6-1 and J usage is TRBJ1-5, with D hard to call. This CDR3 region has 14 residues. Germline V gives CDR1 MNHNS, CDR2 SASEGT. The germline V and J ends were trimmed by 0 bases and 3 bases, with 6 bases remaining between them. In DNA, the CDR3 is TGTGCCAGCAGTGAAGCAGGGCCCAATCAGCCCCAGCATTTT. Translating it yields CASSEAGPNQPQHF.

The rearrangement links TRBV5-6 to TRBJ2-7; possibly TRBD1 for D (5 bases). The CDR3 loop spans 15 amino acids. Looked up from germline, CDR1 is SGHDT and CDR2 is YYEEEE. The V gene lost 0 bases and the J gene lost 3 bases, with 13 bases spanning the gap. The CDR3 DNA follows: TGTGCCAGCAGCTTGGGCGGTAGGGGAAGCTACGAGCAGTACTTC. It codes for CASSLGGRGSYEQYF.

This clone was observed a single time. The chain uses TRBV18 and TRBJ1-3, with a weak D call TRBD1 (5 bases). Germline V CDR1 and CDR2: KGHSH, LQKENI. The CDR3 contains 17 residues. Trimming cost V 1 base and J 0 bases, with 13 bases left between them. CDR3 sequence (DNA): TGTGCCAGCTCACCACTCCGGGACCCTAGCTCTGGAAACACCATATATTTT. This sequence encodes CASSPLRDPSSGNTIYF.

V usage is TRBV7-9 and J usage is TRBJ2-1; D ambiguous. This CDR3 is built from 13 residues. Germline V gene sequence: CDR1 SEHNR, CDR2 FQNEAQ (reference sequence). The V end lost 5 bases, the J end lost 5 bases, and 10 bases lay between the germline ends. Here the CDR3 reads CASSPPRDNEQFF. CDR3 nucleotides: TGTGCCAGCAGCCCCCCCCGGGACAATGAGCAGTTCTTC. The whole variable domain, remainder taken from reference TRBV7-9 and TRBJ2-1, is DTGVSQNPRHKITKRGQNVTFRCDPISEHNRLYWYRQTLGQGPEFLTYFQNEAQLEKSRLLSDRFSAERPKGSFSTLEIQRTEQGDSAMYLCASSPPRDNEQFFGPGTRLTVL.

This chain uses TRBV6-5 with TRBJ1-1; 7 bases are shared with TRBD1. The CDR3 runs 14 residues. Trimming removed 6 bases from V and 1 base from J; junction bases left unmatched: 5. CDR1 MNHEY and CDR2 SVGAGI come from the germline V gene. CDR3 in amino acids: CASRLQGQNTEAFF. In DNA form, the CDR3 reads TGTGCCAGCAGGCTACAGGGGCAGAACACTGAAGCTTTCTTT.

J is TRBJ1-6 and V is TRBV14; weak D call: TRBD1 (5 bases). From germline, CDR1 is SGHDN and CDR2 FVKESK. The CDR3 totals 15 residues. V shed 0 bases and J shed 7 bases, with 10 bases lying between them. CDR3 nucleotides: TGTGCCAGCAGCCAAGAGGTGACAGCCAATTCACCCCTCCACTTT. Encoded protein: CASSQEVTANSPLHF.

The V and J genes are TRBV5-5 and TRBJ1-2, with TRBD1 identical over 10 bases. The CDR3 contains 17 residues. The trim removed 1 base at V and 3 bases at J, leaving 9 bases unmatched. Looked up from germline, CDR1 is SGHKS and CDR2 is YYEKEE (reference sequence). The CDR3 nucleotides read TGTGCCAGCAGCTTGACCGGGACAGGGGCCTTTGACTATGGCTACACCTTC. Its translation: CASSLTGTGAFDYGYTF.

The V call is TRBV9, the J call TRBJ1-2, with TRBD1 matching over 8 bases. The CDR3 length is 14 residues. J was trimmed by 0 bases and V by 7 bases; bases with no gene match: 5. The V gene's germline CDR1 is SGDLS and CDR2 YYNGEE. Written as DNA, the CDR3 is TGTGCCAGCCAGTCACAGGGGGCTAACTATGGCTACACCTTC. Protein: CASQSQGANYGYTF.

The genes are TRBV5-6 and TRBJ2-1; no clear D. Germline V gene sequence: CDR1 SGHDT, CDR2 YYEEEE. The CDR3 extends over 15 amino acids. The ends were cut back, 1 base at V and 0 bases at J, with 8 bases in the middle. The CDR3 loop is CASSLLRVSYNEQFF. The CDR3 DNA follows: TGTGCCAGCAGCTTGTTACGGGTCTCCTACAATGAGCAGTTCTTC.

This clone was seen once. The chain has TRBV30 and TRBJ1-2; D unresolved. Germline CDR1 GTSNPN, CDR2 SVGIG (reference sequence). V was cut by 3 bases and J by 1 base, with 12 bases left in between. This CDR3 region has 14 residues. The DNA of the CDR3 is TGTGCCTGGAGGGCAGGCAGTCTTAACTATGGCTACACCTTC. It is translated as CAWRAGSLNYGYTF. Filled out from reference TRBV30 and TRBJ1-2, the complete variable domain reads SQTIHQWPATLVQPVGSPLSLECTVEGTSNPNLYWYRQAAGRGLQLLFYSVGIGQISSEVPQNLSASRPQDRQFILSSKKLLLSDSGFYLCAWRAGSLNYGYTFGSGTRLTVV.